The present T cell receptor beta chain was sequenced within a study of shared clonotypes between healthy human individuals. This CDR3 region has 14 residues. Germline loops: CDR1 MNHNS, CDR2 SASEGT. Points on this clone: Its antigen is undetermined. At one end, the junction sequence differs from germline, possibly due to a read error.

Libraries were prepared by immunoSEQ multiplex PCR; TCRdb keeps only in-frame clonotypes and omits some of them. The sample holds 1,500,000 or so clones, about 96% seen once. Points from the study as a whole: Limitation of the genetic and exposure-history diversity represented came from the few donors.

The source is a man in his thirties or forties in good health. The genes are TRBV6-1 and TRBJ2-1; no definite D call. Sequenced input: naive CD4+ T cells sorted from blood. Subset indicated: CD45RA+ positively selected. The CDR3 coding sequence is TGTGCCAGCAGGGAAGCCTATAGAGACAATGAGCAGTTCTTC. This gives the protein CASREAYRDNEQFF.